The next 25 T cell receptor beta chains were all read from a single sample in a study of T cell repertoires in cytomegalovirus infection. One entry per CDR3 protein results from TCRdb running MiXCR on the reads. The sample carries approximately 120,000 distinct CDR3 sequences, 32% recorded once. Antigens of these TCRs are unknown. Source: CD8+ T cells from cultured PBMCs, taken from culture after CMV antigen stimulation. The receptors come from a human donor in good health (CMV status not recorded). Some clones in this sample may be carry-over from other donors' samples.

This clonotype was detected only a few times. J is TRBJ2-3 and V is TRBV10-3; 9 bases agree with TRBD2. Germline CDR1 reads ENHRY; CDR2 reads SYGVKD. This CDR3 comprises 17 residues. The junction had 9 bases not matched to a gene; V was cut back by 4 bases and J by 1 base. The CDR3 region is CAISVRTAGGGTDTQYF. The DNA for the CDR3 is TGTGCCATCAGTGTTCGAACAGCGGGGGGTGGCACAGATACGCAGTATTTT.

The CDR3 loop is CASTSIGNTEAFF. In nucleotides, the CDR3 is TGTGCCAGCACCTCAATTGGGAACACTGAAGCTTTCTTT. The chain has TRBV12-3 or TRBV12-4 and TRBJ1-1; D ambiguous. The CDR3 has 13 residues. V was pared by 7 bases and J by 1 base, with 10 bases between.

Details on this clonotype: This may arise from a read error, as a much more abundant clone is one base away. The V gene is TRBV12-3 or TRBV12-4, the J gene TRBJ2-5, with D possibly TRBD2 on 6 matching bases. The CDR3 loop spans 15 amino acids. The ends were cut back, 1 base at V and 5 bases at J, with 14 bases in the middle. CDR3 region: CASSLGTSYSETQYF. The CDR3 bases are TGTGCCAGCAGTTTAGGCACTAGCTATTCGGAGACCCAGTACTTC.

As regards this clonotype: A much larger clone is a single base away; this may be a read error. V gene TRBV6-5 combines with J gene TRBJ1-2; perhaps TRBD1 as D (5 bases). CDR3 length equals 14 residues. V was cut by 2 bases and J by 5 bases, with 12 bases left in between. CDR1 and CDR2 (germline): MNHEY, SVGAGI. CDR3 in amino acids: CASSYVTEGYGYTF. The DNA of the CDR3 is TGTGCCAGCAGTTACGTAACAGAGGGGTATGGCTACACCTTC.

V usage is TRBV6-1 and J usage is TRBJ2-7, with 8 bases lining up with TRBD1. The CDR3 runs to 14 residues. The junction had 4 bases not matched to a gene; V was cut back by 4 bases and J by 2 bases. Looked up from germline, CDR1 is MNHNS and CDR2 is SASEGT. CDR3 bases: TGTGCCAGCAGTGTCACAGGGGGAACCTACGAGCAGTACTTC. This codes for CASSVTGGTYEQYF.

The chain carries TRBV10-3 and TRBJ2-1; 9 positions match TRBD1. With V trimmed by 3 bases and J by 10 bases, 4 bases remained unmatched. CDR1 is ENHRY and CDR2 is SYGVKD in the germline V gene. This CDR3 contains 13 residues. CDR3 sequence: CAISEGTGNEQFF. The CDR3 DNA reads TGTGCCATCAGTGAAGGGACAGGGAACGAGCAGTTCTTC.

This clonotype was counted once. The chain carries TRBV29-1 and TRBJ1-1; a possible D gene is TRBD1 (6 bases). Germline loops: CDR1 SQVTM, CDR2 ANQGSEA. The CDR3 runs 13 residues. V was pared by 0 bases and J by 9 bases, with 14 bases between. CDR3 protein: CSVEDGGGSKAFF. For the CDR3, the DNA is TGCAGCGTTGAAGATGGCGGGGGCTCAAAAGCTTTCTTT.

V and J are TRBV27 and TRBJ2-3, with D possibly matching TRBD2 (7 bases). The germline V and J ends were trimmed by 6 bases and 4 bases, with 17 bases remaining between them. The germline CDR1 and CDR2 sequences are MNHEY and SMNVEV (reference sequence). The CDR3 totals 15 residues. CDR3 in amino acids: CASRPRTGGPDTQYF. In DNA, the CDR3 is TGTGCCAGCAGACCGAGAACCGGGGGGCCAGATACGCAGTATTTT.

The chain has TRBV6-5 and TRBJ2-7, with 9 bases that match TRBD1. CDR1 and CDR2 from the germline V gene are MNHEY and SVGAGI. This CDR3 comprises 18 residues. J lost 4 bases, V lost 6 bases, and 19 bases had no gene match. CDR3 protein: CASRTEVLTGTGRYEQYF. Written as DNA, the CDR3 is TGTGCCAGCAGAACCGAGGTACTGACTGGGACAGGGAGGTACGAGCAGTACTTC.

V and J are TRBV7-2 and TRBJ1-5, with D possibly TRBD1 on 5 matching bases. Trimming cost V 5 bases and J 3 bases, with 8 bases left between them. This CDR3 comprises 13 residues. CDR1 is SGHTA and CDR2 is FQGNSA in the germline V gene. The chain's CDR3 is CASSGTSNQPQHF. As DNA, the CDR3 is TGTGCCAGCAGCGGGACCTCCAATCAGCCCCAGCATTTT.

V gene TRBV19 combines with J gene TRBJ2-7; unclear D gene. This CDR3 has 15 amino acids. Germline-derived CDR1 and CDR2 are LNHDA and SQIVND (reference sequence). The ends were cut back, 4 bases at V and 1 base at J, with 14 bases in the middle. CDR3 amino acids: CASSTPGTTSYEQYF. CDR3 DNA: TGTGCCAGTAGTACCCCGGGCACCACATCCTACGAGCAGTACTTC.

This clonotype was detected only a few times. The chain joins TRBV6-6 to TRBJ2-3, with TRBD2 matching over 7 bases. V shed 0 bases and J 0 bases; nucleotides not matched to a gene: 9. The CDR3 is made up of 18 amino acids. Germline CDR1 and CDR2: MNHNY and SVGAGI (reference sequence). The CDR3 protein is CASSYSGPGGLSTDTQYF. DNA for the CDR3: TGTGCCAGCAGTTACTCAGGGCCTGGGGGACTAAGCACAGATACGCAGTATTTT.

This clonotype has only a few counts. The V call is TRBV6-1, the J call TRBJ1-2, with D tentatively TRBD1 (5 bases). The CDR3 is 13 amino acids. Germline CDR1 reads MNHNS; CDR2 reads SASEGT. V was clipped by 2 bases and J by 8 bases, with 12 bases between them. The CDR3 nucleotides are TGTGCCAGCAGTGAAATGGATCGGGGCGGCTACACCTTC. Translating it yields CASSEMDRGGYTF.

This clonotype was picked up many times. This chain uses TRBV7-2 with TRBJ1-5; 7 nucleotides agree with TRBD1. The CDR3 is 13 amino acids. The V segment lost 5 bases and the J segment 4 bases; nucleotides outside the gene matches: 2. CDR1 and CDR2 (germline): SGHTA, FQGNSA. CDR3 loop: CASSRQGNQPQHF. DNA for the CDR3: TGTGCCAGCAGCCGACAGGGAAATCAGCCCCAGCATTTT.

The rearrangement links TRBV11-1 to TRBJ2-2; D remains ambiguous. Germline CDR1 reads SGHAT; CDR2 reads FQDESV (reference sequence). The CDR3 length is 15 residues. V was cut by 3 bases and J by 0 bases, with 8 bases left in between. This CDR3 reads CASSFDGSNTGELFF. DNA of the CDR3: TGTGCCAGCAGCTTCGACGGATCGAACACCGGGGAGCTGTTTTTT.

V and J are TRBV7-9 and TRBJ1-1, with TRBD1 matching over 8 bases. This CDR3 contains 16 residues. CDR1 is SEHNR and CDR2 is FQNEAQ in the germline V gene (reference sequence). Trimming removed 5 bases from V and 0 bases from J; junction bases left unmatched: 8. The CDR3 spells CASSPRTGYMNTEAFF. Here the CDR3 DNA reads TGTGCCAGCAGCCCCCGGACAGGGTACATGAACACTGAAGCTTTCTTT.

This chain joins TRBV4-1 and TRBJ2-3; D unresolved. The V end was cut by 0 bases, the J end by 2 bases, with 12 bases between. Looked up from germline, CDR1 is MGHRA and CDR2 is YSYEKL. The CDR3 totals 16 residues. Here the CDR3 reads CASSQDSLRPTDTQYF. CDR3 nucleotides: TGCGCCAGCAGCCAAGATTCTCTCAGACCCACAGATACGCAGTATTTT.

The chain has TRBV15 and TRBJ1-1, with 7 nucleotides matching TRBD1. The CDR3 covers 17 residues. CDR1 is LNHNV, CDR2 YYDKDF, per germline (reference sequence). The V gene end was trimmed by 4 bases and the J gene end by 0 bases; junction bases not matched to a gene: 11. CDR3 region: CATSTTRTGNMNTEAFF. The CDR3 nucleotides are TGTGCCACCAGCACCACCAGGACAGGAAACATGAACACTGAAGCTTTCTTT.

V usage is TRBV27 and J usage is TRBJ2-2, with 7 bases that match TRBD1. From germline, CDR1 is MNHEY and CDR2 SMNVEV (reference sequence). J lost 6 bases, V lost 5 bases, and 6 bases had no gene match. The CDR3 is 14 residues long. In nucleotides, the CDR3 is TGTGCCAGCAGTCCCCAGGGGGACGCCGGGGAGCTGTTTTTT. This translates into CASSPQGDAGELFF.

The V and J genes are TRBV12-3 or TRBV12-4 and TRBJ2-2; 8 bases agree with TRBD1. The length of the CDR3 is 15 residues. Trimming took 5 bases from V and 7 from J; bases not matched to a gene: 9. The CDR3 nucleotides read TGTGCCAGCAGTCTCCAGCAGGGGGCCGGCGGGGAGCTGTTTTTT. The encoded protein is CASSLQQGAGGELFF.

This clonotype was picked up a small number of times. The chain employs TRBV28 and TRBJ2-3; D unclear. CDR1 and CDR2 (germline): MDHEN, SYDVKM. This CDR3 has 13 residues. Trimming removed 5 bases at V and 2 bases at J, with 8 bases between. CDR3 protein: CASSLLYTDTQYF. CDR3 coding DNA: TGTGCCAGCAGTCTGCTTTACACAGATACGCAGTATTTT.

This clonotype was counted a single time. The CDR3 here is CASVRDLTYEQYF. Here the CDR3 DNA reads TGTGCCAGCGTCCGGGATCTTACCTACGAGCAGTACTTC. The chain couples TRBV7-9 to TRBJ2-7; perhaps TRBD2 as D (5 bases). V was clipped by 8 bases and J by 2 bases, with 13 bases between them. The CDR3 sequence is 13 residues long. CDR1 is SEHNR, CDR2 FQNEAQ, per germline (reference sequence).

In its sample, this clonotype was seen a few times. The rearrangement links TRBV6-2 or TRBV6-3 to TRBJ2-3; 14 positions agree with TRBD2. Looked up from germline, CDR1 is MNHEY and CDR2 is SVGEGT. Trimming took 7 bases from V and 1 from J; bases not matched to a gene: 10. The CDR3 loop spans 18 amino acids. The DNA for the CDR3 is TGTGCCAGCACAAAACGCGGGACTAGCGGGGGTGGCACAGATACGCAGTATTTT. Translation gives CASTKRGTSGGGTDTQYF.

V gene TRBV5-1 combines with J gene TRBJ1-1, with 9 bases fitting TRBD1. The germline V gene has CDR1 SGHRS and CDR2 YFSETQ. V lost 4 bases and J lost 4; bases outside the gene matches: 8. CDR3 length: 15 amino acids. The CDR3 loop reads CASSALDRGSTEAFF. Here the CDR3 DNA reads TGCGCCAGCAGCGCCCTGGACAGGGGAAGCACTGAAGCTTTCTTT.

J is TRBJ1-1 and V is TRBV6-2 or TRBV6-3, with D uncertain. The CDR3 is 14 amino acids. Trimming shortened V by 3 bases and J by 4 bases, and 12 bases separated the two germline ends. Germline V gene lookup returns CDR1 MNHEY and CDR2 SVGEGT. CDR3 residues: CASSYRAASTEAFF. The CDR3 DNA follows: TGTGCCAGCAGTTATAGGGCAGCGAGCACTGAAGCTTTCTTT.